The T cell receptor beta chain described here comes from a study of response to subunit inactivated influenza vaccine. Study-wide findings and caveats: Researchers suggested that each seasonal influenza vaccination recruits few new T cells.

This clonotype has only a few counts. Its target is unknown. This CDR3 is built from 13 residues. The V gene's germline CDR1 is SGHAT and CDR2 FQNNGV. Trimming shortened V by 0 bases and J by 3 bases, and 5 bases separated the two germline ends. MiXCR was run by TCRdb on the RT-PCR reads, yielding one entry per CDR3 protein. The sample records roughly 700,000 distinct CDR3 sequences, about 15% being singletons. Here the sequenced sample was PBMCs from blood, taken 14 days before vaccination. This chain joins TRBV11-2 and TRBJ1-2, with unresolved D. The receptor comes from a man aged 50 to 59 who received an inactivated influenza vaccine. Here the CDR3 DNA reads TGTGCCAGCAGCTTAGAACTTGACTATGGCTACACCTTC. It specifies CASSLELDYGYTF.